This T cell receptor beta chain was obtained from a study of shared clonotypes between healthy human individuals. This clone was seen just once. Trimming cost V 6 bases and J 3 bases, with 17 bases left between them. CDR1 and CDR2 from the germline V gene are MNHNY and SVGAGI (reference sequence). This CDR3 is built from 15 residues. At the deep level, the assay was run. The assay was immunoSEQ multiplex PCR, and TCRdb's table has in-frame clones only and misses some. This sample has some 2,000,000 clones, with 95% found just once. The receptor was isolated from a man aged 18 to 29 in good health. This chain links TRBV6-6 with TRBJ2-5; unclear D gene. The sequencing input was naive CD4+ T cells sorted from blood. Subset defined: CD45RA+ positively selected. In DNA, the CDR3 is TGTGCCAGCAGCCCCGCAGCCGTTATCGAAGAGACCCAGTACTTC. Amino acids: CASSPAAVIEETQYF.